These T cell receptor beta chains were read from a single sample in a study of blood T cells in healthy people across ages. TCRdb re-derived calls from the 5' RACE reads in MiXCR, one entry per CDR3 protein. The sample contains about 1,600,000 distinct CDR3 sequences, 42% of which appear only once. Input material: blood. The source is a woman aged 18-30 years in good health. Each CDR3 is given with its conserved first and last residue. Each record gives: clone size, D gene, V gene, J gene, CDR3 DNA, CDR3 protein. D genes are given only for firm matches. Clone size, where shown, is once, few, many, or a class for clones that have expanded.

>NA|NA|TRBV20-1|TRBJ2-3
TGCAGTACTAGGCTGGGGGCGGGGTTCACAGATACGCAGTATTTT
CSTRLGAGFTDTQYF
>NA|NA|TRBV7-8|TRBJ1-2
TGTGCCAGCAGCTTAGTTGGTCCGGGGGAAGGCTACACCTTC
CASSLVGPGEGYTF
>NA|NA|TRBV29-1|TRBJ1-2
TGCAGCGTGGACAGTAGTGGGGGCTACACCTTC
CSVDSSGGYTF
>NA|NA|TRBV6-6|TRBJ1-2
TGTGCCAGCAGTTACTCAGGCAGTGAGAAGGTTGGCTACACCTTC
CASSYSGSEKVGYTF
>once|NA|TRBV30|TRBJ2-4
TGTGCCTGGAACAATCAGTACTTC
CAWNNQYF
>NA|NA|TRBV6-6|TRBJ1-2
TGTGCCAGCAGCCGCGTCGGGCAGGCGACTAACTATGGCTACACCTTC
CASSRVGQATNYGYTF
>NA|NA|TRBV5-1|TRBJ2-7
TGCGCCAGCAGCTTGGCCTGGCAGCCCTACGAGCAGTACTTC
CASSLAWQPYEQYF
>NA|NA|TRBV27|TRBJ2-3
TGTGCCAGCCGTCGGGCCCCAGGGGAGGATACGCAGTATTTT
CASRRAPGEDTQYF
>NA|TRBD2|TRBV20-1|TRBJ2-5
TGCAGTGCTAGAGATAGTAGCGGGAGCTCCGATGAGCAGTACTTC
CSARDSSGSSDEQYF
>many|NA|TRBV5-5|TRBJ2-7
TGTGCCAGCAGCTTAGGACAGCACTACGAGCAGTACTTC
CASSLGQHYEQYF
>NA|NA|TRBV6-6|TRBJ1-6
TGTGCCAGCACCCCCCGGGCACAGCAAAATTCACCCCTCCACTTT
CASTPRAQQNSPLHF
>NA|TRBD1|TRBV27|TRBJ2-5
TGTGCCAGCGGCAGGGGGCTCTTTTACCAAGAGACCCAGTACTTC
CASGRGLFYQETQYF
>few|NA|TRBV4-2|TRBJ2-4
TGTGCCAGCAGCCAAGATCTTGACCGAGCTAGTAGGTACTTC
CASSQDLDRASRYF
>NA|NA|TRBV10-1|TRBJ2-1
TGCGCCAGCAGTGGCTCCAGGGGTGGAGGGTCCTACAATGAGCAGTTCTTC
CASSGSRGGGSYNEQFF
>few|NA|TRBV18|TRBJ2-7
TGTGCCAGCTCACCAAACATAGCACAGGGAGTTTACGAGCAGTACTTC
CASSPNIAQGVYEQYF
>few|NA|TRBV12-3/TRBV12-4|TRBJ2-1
TGTGCCAGCAGTTTGATGGCGCCGAATGAGCAGTTCTTC
CASSLMAPNEQFF
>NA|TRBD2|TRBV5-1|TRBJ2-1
TGCGCCAGCACCGACTGGGTTAATAGCGGGAGGGGAACCTACAATGAGCAGTTCTTC
CASTDWVNSGRGTYNEQFF
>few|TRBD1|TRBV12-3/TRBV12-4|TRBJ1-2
TGTGCCAGCAGTCCGGGCCAAGGACAGGGGAGGGGCTACACCTTC
CASSPGQGQGRGYTF
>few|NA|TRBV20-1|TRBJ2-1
TGCAGTGCTAAGGTTGTTTTCGATGAGCAGTTCTTC
CSAKVVFDEQFF
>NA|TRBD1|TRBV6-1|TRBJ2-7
TGTGCCAGCAGCCCGATCGCCCGGACAGGGGGGACCTACGAGCAGTACTTC
CASSPIARTGGTYEQYF
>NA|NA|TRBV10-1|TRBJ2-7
TGCGCCATGCCTTGGGGTAACCGAGACCTCTACGAGCAGTACTTC
CAMPWGNRDLYEQYF
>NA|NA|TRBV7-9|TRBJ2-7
TGTGCCAGCAGTTCCCCGCGGGCGGGACTCTACTACGAGCAGTACTTC
CASSSPRAGLYYEQYF
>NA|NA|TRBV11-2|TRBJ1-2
TGTGCCAGCAGCGTTACGGGGATCCCCTATGGCTACACCTTC
CASSVTGIPYGYTF
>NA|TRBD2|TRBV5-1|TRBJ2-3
TGCGCCAGCAGCTCATCTAGCGGGGGGGGCCCAGATACGCAGTATTTT
CASSSSSGGGPDTQYF
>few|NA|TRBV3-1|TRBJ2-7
TGTGCCAGCAGCCACAACCTCCAGGATGAGCAGTACTTC
CASSHNLQDEQYF
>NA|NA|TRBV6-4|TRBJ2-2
TGTGCCAGCAGTGACTGTCAGGGTTATTGCGGGGAGCTGTTTTTT
CASSDCQGYCGELFF
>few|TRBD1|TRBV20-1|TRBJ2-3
TGCAGTGCTAGAGAGGGGACAGCTAGCACAGATACGCAGTATTTT
CSAREGTASTDTQYF
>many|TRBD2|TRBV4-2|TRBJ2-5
TGTGCCAGCAGCCAAGCGTTCGGACTAGCGGATCAAGAGACCCAGTACTTC
CASSQAFGLADQETQYF
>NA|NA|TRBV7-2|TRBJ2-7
TGTGCCAGCAGCTTAGCAGGGGCTAGCGACGAGCAGTACTTC
CASSLAGASDEQYF